These 15 T cell receptor beta chains came from one sample sequenced in a study of blood T cells in healthy people across ages (dated by TCRdb to between 2014 and 2016). The receptor library was made with 5' RACE. TCRdb names Illumina HiSeq 2500 as the instrument used. A second PCR of roughly 7 to 12 cycles was run with a J-beta primer mix and a sample-barcoded 5' primer. TCRdb trimmed public reads at Q25 via fastp, called clones via MiXCR and kept in-frame beta chains. Rows with one shared CDR3 protein collapse into an entry with the most common genes and DNA. This sample gives hundreds of thousands of distinct CDR3 sequences in total; roughly 64% of them show up just once. Roughly 22% of the sample lies in the top ten. Specimen: blood. The receptor set was obtained from a man younger than 45 in good health.

The chain has TRBV20-1 and TRBJ2-7, with D possibly TRBD2 on 5 matching bases. Germline V CDR1 and CDR2: DFQATT, SNEGSKA (reference sequence). This CDR3 spans 12 amino acids. Trimming pared 6 bases from V and 6 bases from J, leaving 15 bases between. The CDR3 nucleotides read TGCAGTGCCACCCAATTAGCGTCCGAGCAGTACTTC. Amino acid sequence: CSATQLASEQYF.

The J gene is TRBJ2-7, the V gene TRBV29-1, with D maybe TRBD1 (6 bases). Germline assignment: CDR1 SQVTM and CDR2 ANQGSEA. Trimming stripped 4 bases from V and 3 bases from J, with 10 bases between. The CDR3 has 12 amino acids. CDR3 sequence: CSVAPDSYEQYF. CDR3 DNA: TGCAGCGTTGCCCCGGACAGCTACGAGCAGTACTTC.

V gene TRBV7-2 combines with J gene TRBJ2-1; 7 bases align to TRBD2. V was clipped by 4 bases and J by 2 bases; unmatched bases: 5. Germline assignment: CDR1 SGHTA and CDR2 FQGNSA. The CDR3 runs to 15 residues. CDR3 in amino acids: CASSWGGRTYNEQFF. CDR3 bases: TGTGCCAGCAGCTGGGGCGGGAGAACCTACAATGAGCAGTTCTTC.

This rearrangement joins TRBV28 to TRBJ2-1; D gene unclear. Germline V CDR1 and CDR2: MDHEN, SYDVKM. This CDR3 has 15 amino acids. Deletions cut 3 bases from V and 8 bases from J, with 17 bases between. CDR3: CASSFGPQGRHEQFF. CDR3 bases: TGTGCCAGCAGTTTTGGCCCCCAAGGACGTCATGAGCAGTTCTTC.

The CDR3 reads CSVAGPGINEQFF. For the CDR3, the DNA is TGCAGCGTTGCGGGGCCCGGGATCAATGAGCAGTTCTTC. The rearrangement uses TRBV29-1 and TRBJ2-1; D assignment may be TRBD1 or TRBD2 (5 bases each). From germline, CDR1 is SQVTM and CDR2 ANQGSEA. V was trimmed by 4 bases and J by 6 bases, leaving 13 bases between them. This CDR3 is built from 13 residues.

The J gene is TRBJ2-1, the V gene TRBV10-2, with 9 positions matching TRBD2. The CDR3 sequence is 15 residues long. Trimming at V came to 6 bases and at J to 9 bases, leaving 12 bases not matched to a gene. CDR1 is WSHSY, CDR2 SAAADI, per germline. This CDR3 reads CASRFSGGTEGEQFF. The CDR3 coding sequence is TGCGCCAGCAGATTTAGCGGGGGAACCGAGGGTGAGCAGTTCTTC.

J is TRBJ1-5 and V is TRBV7-2, with no clear D. Germline CDR1 is SGHTA and CDR2 is FQGNSA. The V end was cut by 3 bases, the J end by 7 bases, with 22 bases between. CDR3 length: 17 amino acids. CDR3 sequence reads: CASSFSGGRPLGQPQHF. The CDR3 DNA reads TGTGCCAGCAGCTTCTCGGGCGGGAGACCGCTTGGGCAGCCCCAGCATTTT.

The chain carries TRBV6-2 or TRBV6-3 and TRBJ1-5; 7 nucleotides match TRBD1. CDR3 length: 15 amino acids. V was pared by 8 bases and J by 0 bases, with 7 bases of the junction left unmatched. Germline loops: CDR1 MNHEY, CDR2 SVGEGT. The CDR3 sequence: CASRAGQISNQPQHF. The CDR3 DNA is TGTGCCAGCCGGGCGGGACAGATTAGCAATCAGCCCCAGCATTTT.

This chain joins TRBV7-2 and TRBJ2-3; 8 bases map to TRBD2. The V and J ends lost 4 bases and 5 bases, in that order; junction bases with no gene match: 2. Germline V gives CDR1 SGHTA, CDR2 FQGNSA. The CDR3 extends over 13 amino acids. In nucleotides, the CDR3 is TGTGCCAGCAGCTGGCGGGAGGAAGATACGCAGTATTTT. It is translated as CASSWREEDTQYF.

The gene calls are TRBV2 and TRBJ2-1; D is uncertain. Germline assignment: CDR1 SNHLY and CDR2 FYNNEI. V was cut by 9 bases and J by 6 bases, with 21 bases left in between. This CDR3 region has 15 residues. The CDR3 DNA sequence: TGTGCCAGGGAGAATAGCTTTTCGACCCCCAATGAGCAGTTCTTC. Translating gives CARENSFSTPNEQFF.

This clonotype was picked up a small number of times. V is TRBV29-1 and J is TRBJ2-4; 7 bases agree with TRBD1. This CDR3 has 12 amino acids. With V trimmed by 4 bases and J by 8 bases, 5 bases remained unmatched. The germline V gene encodes CDR1 SQVTM and CDR2 ANQGSEA. CDR3 DNA: TGCAGCGTTGCAGGGGGTGATGACATTCAGTACTTC. Protein: CSVAGGDDIQYF. Drawing the rest from reference TRBV29-1 and TRBJ2-4, the complete variable domain is SAVISQKPSRDICQRGTSLTIQCQVDSQVTMMFWYRQQPGQSLTLIATANQGSEATYESGFVIDKFPISRPNLTFSTLTVSNMSPEDSSIYLCSVAGGDDIQYFGAGTRLSVL.

CDR3 coding DNA: TGTGCCAGCAGCCCAAGGACAGGGGGCGGCTATGGCTACACCTTC. The encoded protein is CASSPRTGGGYGYTF. The chain recombines TRBV7-9 with TRBJ1-2; 11 positions match TRBD1. The germline V gene encodes CDR1 SEHNR and CDR2 FQNEAQ (reference sequence). The length of the CDR3 is 15 residues. J lost 4 bases, V lost 5 bases, and 6 bases had no gene match.

To note about this clonotype: Without the conserved terminal phenylalanine or tryptophan, this CDR3 likely stems from a read error. The V call is TRBV27, the J call TRBJ1-4, with 8 nucleotides matching TRBD1. The length of the CDR3 is 14 residues. The V gene's germline CDR1 is MNHEY and CDR2 SMNVEV (reference sequence). V trimming: 6 bases; J trimming: 8 bases; junction bases outside the gene matches: 8. The DNA for the CDR3 is TGTGCCAGCAGGCCCCGGACAGGGAGGGAAAAACTGTTTGTT. This translates into CASRPRTGREKLFV.

The rearrangement joins TRBV5-1 to TRBJ2-4, with D perhaps matching TRBD1 (7 bases). The J call may be mistaken, given a closer DNA end match to TRBJ2-7. The length of the CDR3 is 16 residues. Germline lookup yields CDR1 SGHRS and CDR2 YFSETQ. DNA for the CDR3: TGCGCCAGCAGCCCGCGAATGGAGGGGGCCTCCTACGAGCAGTACTTC. The encoded protein is CASSPRMEGASYEQYF.

J is TRBJ2-1 and V is TRBV20-1; 11 nucleotides match TRBD2. Germline V lookup: CDR1 DFQATT, CDR2 SNEGSKA (reference sequence). The CDR3 loop spans 17 amino acids. Trimming took 5 bases from V and 0 from J; bases not matched to a gene: 9. The CDR3 coding sequence is TGCAGTGCTCTCAGCCGGACTAGCGGGCACTCCTACAATGAGCAGTTCTTC. It codes for CSALSRTSGHSYNEQFF.